This is a list of T cell receptor beta chains from one sample in a study of blood T cell repertoires in COVID-19. The table came from immunoSEQ multiplex PCR; TCRdb's copy has only in-frame clones and leaves some out. This sample has around 180,000 clones, with 70% to 85% found just once. Sequenced material: peripheral blood. Source of these receptors: an elderly man with COVID-19, enrolled during active disease. Each CDR3 is given with its conserved first and last residue. A D gene is named only where the DNA matches it firmly. Part of the rows lack a size; the others show once, few, many or a class for expanded clones.

d_gene	abundance	v_gene	j_gene	CDR3nt	CDR3aa
.	.	TRBV5-6	TRBJ1-5	TGTGCCAGCAGCTTGACGACGGGGGGTAATCAGCCCCAGCATTTT	CASSLTTGGNQPQHF
.	.	TRBV9	TRBJ2-3	TGTGCCAGCAGCTTACGAGCGGGTGCTAGCACAGATACGCAGTATTTT	CASSLRAGASTDTQYF
.	.	TRBV6-6	TRBJ1-2	TGTGCCAGCAGTTACTCGGAAACAGCTAACTATGGCTACACCTTC	CASSYSETANYGYTF
.	.	TRBV7-8	TRBJ1-3	TGTGCCAGCAGCTTAGATCGGAGTGGAAACACCATATATTTT	CASSLDRSGNTIYF
TRBD1	.	TRBV10-3	TRBJ1-2	TGTGCCATCGGGGACAGGGAAAACTATGGCTACACCTTC	CAIGDRENYGYTF
.	.	TRBV3-1/TRBV3-2	TRBJ1-5	TGTGCCAGCAGCAAAACAGGGTTGCAGCCCCAGCATTTT	CASSKTGLQPQHF
TRBD1	.	TRBV12-5	TRBJ1-3	TGTGCTAGTGGTTTGGCGGAGACAGGGGCAGGAGGAAACACCATATATTTT	CASGLAETGAGGNTIYF
.	.	TRBV7-8	TRBJ1-1	TGTGCCAGCAGCGCCTTGGGAGGGGCTTTCTTT	CASSALGGAFF
TRBD1	.	TRBV19	TRBJ2-7	TGTGCCAGTAGTATCGGGACAGGGGGTTGGTACGAGCAGTACTTC	CASSIGTGGWYEQYF
.	few	TRBV25-1	TRBJ1-3	TGTGCCAGCAGTGAATCGGAGTGGGTCTCTGGAAACACCATATATTTT	CASSESEWVSGNTIYF
.	few	TRBV2	TRBJ1-3	TGTGCCAGCAGGAGCTCTGGAAACACCATATATTTT	CASRSSGNTIYF
.	few	TRBV19	TRBJ1-5	TGTGCCAGTAGTTCCACAGGGCCAGGCAATCAGCCCCAGCATTTT	CASSSTGPGNQPQHF
.	.	TRBV5-8	TRBJ2-7	TGTGCCAGCAGCTTTGGGAGCTCAGCATCTACGAAGCAGTACTTC	CASSFGSSASTKQYF
TRBD1	.	TRBV19	TRBJ2-7	TGTGCCAGTAGTAGCCACAGGGGATCCTACGAGCAGTACTTC	CASSSHRGSYEQYF
TRBD2	.	TRBV9	TRBJ2-3	TGTGCCAGCAGCGGGACTAGCGGATTCTTGGATACGCAGTATTTT	CASSGTSGFLDTQYF
.	.	TRBV10-3	TRBJ1-6	TGTGCCATCAGGGCAGGGCTTTCTTCACCCCTCCACTTT	CAIRAGLSSPLHF
.	.	TRBV6-5	TRBJ2-3	TGTGCCAGCGCCCCGCGGGGTAGCACAGATACGCAGTATTTT	CASAPRGSTDTQYF
TRBD1	once	TRBV24-1	TRBJ2-7	TGTGCCACCAGTGACCCCGGGACAGGGATCTACGAGCAGTACTTC	CATSDPGTGIYEQYF
.	.	TRBV19	TRBJ1-5	TGTGCCAGTAGTAGAGGAGGACTTAGCAATCAGCCCCAGCATTTT	CASSRGGLSNQPQHF
TRBD1	.	TRBV6-5	TRBJ1-2	TGTGCCAGCAGGGCTAGAGGGACAGGGGCAAAAGGCTACACCTTC	CASRARGTGAKGYTF
TRBD2	.	TRBV6-1	TRBJ2-1	TGTGCCAGCAGTGAACTAGCGGTGACCAACAATGAGCAGTTCTTC	CASSELAVTNNEQFF
.	.	TRBV6-5	TRBJ2-2	TGTGCCAGCAAAAGTGGGGGGGCAATCGGGGAGCTGTTTTTT	CASKSGGAIGELFF
.	.	TRBV28	TRBJ1-6	TGTGCCAGCAGCCTACAGGGATCACCCCTCCACTTT	CASSLQGSPLHF
TRBD2	.	TRBV7-3	TRBJ2-1	TGTGCCAGCAGCTCTCGTCTAATAGCGGGGGCTTACAATGAGCAGTTCTTC	CASSSRLIAGAYNEQFF
TRBD1	.	TRBV28	TRBJ2-5	TGTGCCAGCAGTTCAACAGGGGGCGGTGAGACCCAGTACTTC	CASSSTGGGETQYF
TRBD1	.	TRBV4-1	TRBJ1-6	TGCGCCAGCAGCCAAGACGGGACAGTAAGGAGCTCCTATAATTCACCCCTCCACTTT	CASSQDGTVRSSYNSPLHF
.	.	TRBV6-5	TRBJ1-3	TGTGCCAGCAGTATACACAGGGCTGGAAACACCATATATTTT	CASSIHRAGNTIYF
TRBD1	.	TRBV5-1	TRBJ2-7	TGCGCCAGCAGCCCCGAAGGTCGGGACAGGGGGCGCGAGCAGTACTTC	CASSPEGRDRGREQYF
TRBD1	once	TRBV7-9	TRBJ1-1	TGTGCCAGCAGCACGGGACAGAAGAACACTGAAGCTTTCTTT	CASSTGQKNTEAFF
.	.	TRBV5-6	TRBJ2-7	TGTGCCAGCAGCTTGGCAGGGGTCTCCTACGAGCAGTACTTC	CASSLAGVSYEQYF
.	.	TRBV19	TRBJ1-5	TGTGCCAGTAGTATCCAACAAATCTTGAGCAATCAGCCCCAGCATTTT	CASSIQQILSNQPQHF
TRBD2	.	TRBV2	TRBJ2-1	TGTGCCAGCAGTGATTCTGGGACTAGCTGGTTCTTC	CASSDSGTSWFF
.	.	TRBV9	TRBJ2-2	TGTGCCAGCAGCGTATTCAACGTGGTAGCAAACACCGGGGAGCTGTTTTTT	CASSVFNVVANTGELFF
.	.	TRBV9	TRBJ1-2	TGTGCCAGCAGCGTCACAGCGCTTCCAGACCAGGGGACACCTAACTATGGCTACACCTTC	CASSVTALPDQGTPNYGYTF
.	.	TRBV7-9	TRBJ1-1	TGTGCCAGCAGCCCCGGGGAGGGGGTTGGCACTGAAGCTTTCTTT	CASSPGEGVGTEAFF
TRBD2	few	TRBV3-1/TRBV3-2	TRBJ2-5	TGTGCCAGCAGCCAAGAGGGTAGCGGGGGACTGGAGACCCAGTACTTC	CASSQEGSGGLETQYF
.	.	TRBV5-4	TRBJ2-7	TGTGCCAGCAGCTTGGGGGGGGGCAGGGGCGGCGAGCAGTACTTC	CASSLGGGRGGEQYF